Included here is one TCR beta chain sequence, with context. The antigen is undetermined. This sample is drawn from a study of Ad26.COV2.S vaccination and SARS-CoV-2 variants. General study findings and limits: Non-spike TCR breadth did not differ much between vaccine and placebo recipients.

V was clipped by 0 bases and J by 3 bases, with 9 bases between them. Germline assignment: CDR1 GTSNPN and CDR2 SVGIG (reference sequence). This CDR3 comprises 14 residues. Method: immunoSEQ multiplex PCR; TCRdb's copy keeps in-frame clones and lacks some. Among about 480,000 clones, around 85% were seen once, and the ten largest hold roughly 13%. Treatment specified: roughly 19 received Ad26.COV2.S at low or high dose, single or two shots; 5 received placebo; per-sample allocation not given. Samples came from day 63 after the first vaccine or placebo injection. Donor was an adult aged 18-55 years in Boston. Expression of Wuhan-strain SARS-CoV-2 spike came from the Ad26 vector that formed the vaccine.

The rearrangement joins TRBV30 to TRBJ2-1; D is unclear. This specimen was peripheral blood, taken in a trial of Ad26.COV2.S vaccine versus placebo. This sequence originates from a person between 18 and 65 years old who received the Ad26.COV2.S COVID-19 vaccine or a placebo. CDR3 DNA: TGTGCCTGGAGTGTAGTTGTAGGCTACAATGAGCAGTTCTTC. As protein: CAWSVVVGYNEQFF.